A single sample is the source of the 4 T cell receptor beta chains below, sequenced in a study of blood T cell repertoires in COVID-19 (dated by TCRdb to about 2020). Library generation was performed with the immunoSEQ multiplex PCR assay. TCRdb limited this immuneACCESS table to in-frame rearrangements with V and J called. A share of clones is missing; checked studies link under half to unresolved V genes, and the rest is unexplained. For this sample the table gives 150,000 to 200,000 clones, of which about 80% were detected only once. Of the sample, 22% falls within the top ten clones. Source material: peripheral blood. These receptors were obtained from a woman of 80 years or more with acute or convalescent COVID-19.

The chain combines TRBV15 with TRBJ2-1; possibly TRBD2 for D (6 bases). V dropped 8 bases and J dropped 6 bases, with 14 bases sitting between them. CDR3 length: 13 amino acids. Germline V gene sequence: CDR1 LNHNV, CDR2 YYDKDF (reference sequence). The CDR3 is CATRTWGVNEQFF. Written as DNA, the CDR3 is TGTGCCACCCGGACTTGGGGGGTCAATGAGCAGTTCTTC.

The chain links TRBV10-3 to TRBJ1-4; D unresolved. This CDR3 has 14 residues. Germline CDR1 reads ENHRY; CDR2 reads SYGVKD. V was trimmed by 6 bases and J by 8 bases, leaving 16 bases between them. CDR3: CAISRTSRLEKLFF. CDR3 DNA sequence: TGTGCCATCAGCCGCACCAGTAGACTCGAAAAACTGTTTTTT.

The chain carries TRBV13 and TRBJ2-3, with D unresolved. V dropped 0 bases and J dropped 1 base, with 5 bases sitting between them. CDR1 and CDR2 (germline): PRHDT, FYEKMQ (reference sequence). This CDR3 is 14 amino acids long. The CDR3 is CASSLGEGTDTQYF. In nucleotides, the CDR3 is TGTGCCAGCAGCTTAGGCGAGGGCACAGATACGCAGTATTTT.

This clone occurred once. The V call is TRBV7-8, the J call TRBJ1-6; TRBD1 matches at 7 bases. The germline V gene encodes CDR1 SGHVS and CDR2 FQNEAQ. This CDR3 has 14 amino acids. The V segment lost 1 base and the J segment 9 bases; nucleotides outside the gene matches: 3. In nucleotides, the CDR3 is TGTGCCAGCAGCTTAGGACAGGGTGGTTCACCCCTCCACTTT. Translating it yields CASSLGQGGSPLHF.